The subject of this entry is one T cell receptor (beta chain). The data originate from a study of blood T cell repertoires in COVID-19. About the study: In each case, the material was cDNA or gDNA derived from T cells, B-cell-depleted T cells, or PBMCs.

In the 2 weeks before study entry, exposed participants met a COVID-19 case, which was PCR-confirmed or clinician-diagnosed. Original analysis: From reference gene primer amplification, estimates of nucleated cell counts were derived. Here immunoSEQ multiplex PCR was the method, and the copy in TCRdb shows in-frame clones only, minus some. D and trimming come from the DNA, and the V and J calls and clone size come from that table. The data hold 250,000 to 300,000 clones, with approximately 82% observed a single time. Sequencing was performed on PBMCs or T cells enriched from blood (not recorded which). The origin of this receptor is a man between 40 and 49 years old who had been exposed to COVID-19.

The CDR3 bases are TGTGCCAGCAGCCTCGGGAGCACTGAAGCTTTCTTT. Encoded protein: CASSLGSTEAFF. The rearrangement uses TRBV5-4 and TRBJ1-1; D remains ambiguous. Trimming took off 4 bases at V and 4 bases at J, with 8 bases between the two ends. The CDR3 is made up of 12 amino acids. CDR1 and CDR2 from the germline V gene are SGHNT and YYREEE (reference sequence).